The rows below give T cell receptor beta chains drawn from one sample of a study of OX40 agonist ivuxolimab in advanced cancers. Method: immunoSEQ multiplex PCR; TCRdb's copy keeps in-frame clones and lacks some. The sample contains 55,000 to 70,000 clones, 86% of which appear only once. The sequenced sample was CD4+ or CD8+ T cells sorted from blood, obtained in a trial of the OX40 agonist ivuxolimab. These receptors were obtained from an adult with an advanced solid tumor such as melanoma, head and neck, liver or kidney cancer. CDR3s include the opening cysteine and the closing phenylalanine or tryptophan. Fields, in order: J gene, CDR3 length, clone size, D gene, V gene, CDR3 DNA, CDR3 protein. A D gene is named only where the DNA matches it firmly. The size entry is marked missing in some rows and otherwise reads once, few, many or a size class.

TRBJ1-2 | 14 | NA | NA | TRBV5-6 | TGTGCCAGCAGCTTGCCAGGGACCAACTATGGCTACACCTTC | CASSLPGTNYGYTF
TRBJ2-5 | 14 | NA | TRBD2 | TRBV10-3 | TGTGCCACGGCCCTAGCGGGGGCTCAAGAGACCCAGTACTTC | CATALAGAQETQYF
TRBJ2-5 | 13 | once | NA | TRBV7-2 | TGTGCCAGCAGCTTTTTCCATCAAGAGACCCAGTACTTC | CASSFFHQETQYF
TRBJ2-3 | 12 | NA | NA | TRBV29-1 | TGCAGCGTTGAGAGGGAATCGGGTACGCAGTATTTT | CSVERESGTQYF
TRBJ1-2 | 12 | NA | NA | TRBV2 | TGTGCCAGCACCGGTCTTAGCTATGGCTACACCTTC | CASTGLSYGYTF
TRBJ2-6 | 14 | NA | NA | TRBV19 | TGTGCCAGTACAGGGGATGCTGGGGCCAACGTCCTGACTTTC | CASTGDAGANVLTF
TRBJ2-3 | 14 | NA | TRBD2 | TRBV30 | TGTGCCTGGAGTGCGGGACTAGCTACAGATACGCAGTATTTT | CAWSAGLATDTQYF
TRBJ2-1 | 15 | NA | TRBD2 | TRBV7-6 | TGTGCCAGCAGCCGCTCTGGCGGGAGGGCCAATGAGCAGTTCTTC | CASSRSGGRANEQFF
TRBJ2-5 | 16 | NA | TRBD1 | TRBV29-1 | TGCAGCGGAAAAGACAGGGGCGGGACGTACCAAGAGACCCAGTACTTC | CSGKDRGGTYQETQYF
TRBJ1-4 | 15 | once | NA | TRBV7-2 | TGTGCCAGCAGCTTAGTCGGGACAACTAATGAAAAACTGTTTTTT | CASSLVGTTNEKLFF
TRBJ1-2 | 15 | NA | TRBD1 | TRBV6-5 | TGTGCCAGCAGTTACGCAGGGGGGGCTAACTATGGCTACACCTTC | CASSYAGGANYGYTF
TRBJ2-2 | 17 | NA | TRBD2 | TRBV7-6 | TGTGCCAGCAGCCCAGCTTCAGGAGGACTAGCAACCGGGGAGCTGTTTTTT | CASSPASGGLATGELFF
TRBJ2-7 | 15 | NA | NA | TRBV7-2 | TGTGCCAGCAGCTTAGCAGGGACTGGCCCCTACGAGCAGTACTTC | CASSLAGTGPYEQYF
TRBJ2-1 | 14 | NA | NA | TRBV4-1 | TGCGCCAGCAGCCCTCGGTTGACATCTGATGAGCAGTTCTTC | CASSPRLTSDEQFF
TRBJ1-6 | 16 | few | TRBD1 | TRBV27 | TGTGCCAGCAGTCCCAGGGACAGGGGGAACAATTCACCCCTCCACTTT | CASSPRDRGNNSPLHF
TRBJ2-4 | 17 | NA | NA | TRBV5-6 | TGTGCCAGCAGCCACAGGAGGGGACAGATAGCCAAAAACATTCAGTACTTC | CASSHRRGQIAKNIQYF
TRBJ1-5 | 15 | NA | TRBD1 | TRBV7-9 | TGTGCCAGCAGCTGGGGGACAGGAGGTAATCAGCCCCAGCATTTT | CASSWGTGGNQPQHF
TRBJ2-5 | 15 | NA | TRBD2 | TRBV19 | TGTGCCAGTAGTATGGTGGCGGGGGAACAAGAGACCCAGTACTTC | CASSMVAGEQETQYF
TRBJ2-5 | 14 | once | NA | TRBV19 | TGTGCCAGTAGTATAGGTTCCCACCAAGAGACCCAGTACTTC | CASSIGSHQETQYF
TRBJ2-7 | 15 | NA | TRBD1 | TRBV28 | TGTGCCAGCAGCAGAGAACAGGGGGGCTCCTACGAGCAGTACTTC | CASSREQGGSYEQYF
TRBJ1-4 | 12 | few | NA | TRBV5-4 | TGTGCCAGCAGCATTGGACAGGAAAAACTGTTTTTT | CASSIGQEKLFF
TRBJ2-5 | 17 | NA | NA | TRBV21-1 | TGTGCCAGCAGCAACCGATCCCCGGGACATTACCAAGAGACCCAGTACTTC | CASSNRSPGHYQETQYF
TRBJ1-2 | 19 | NA | TRBD1 | TRBV5-4 | TGTGCCAGCAGCTCCTTAACCGGGACAGGGGCCGTGGGGGGCTATGGCTACACCTTC | CASSSLTGTGAVGGYGYTF
TRBJ2-7 | 14 | NA | NA | TRBV18 | TGTGCCAGCTCACCATCAGGGCCGACCTACGAGCAGTACTTC | CASSPSGPTYEQYF
TRBJ1-3 | 15 | NA | TRBD1 | TRBV5-1 | TGCGCCAGCAGCTCGATGGGACAGGGGGCAAACACCATATATTTT | CASSSMGQGANTIYF
TRBJ2-1 | 16 | few | TRBD2 | TRBV5-1 | TGCGCCAGCAGCAGAGGACTAGCGGGAGCCCCCAATGAGCAGTTCTTC | CASSRGLAGAPNEQFF
TRBJ2-2 | 16 | NA | NA | TRBV4-3 | TGCGCCAGCAGCCAAGGGGGGGCAGGGCCTGACGGGGAGCTGTTTTTT | CASSQGGAGPDGELFF
TRBJ2-5 | 11 | NA | NA | TRBV6-1 | TGTGCCAGCACGCAAGCAGAGACCCAGTACTTC | CASTQAETQYF